The present TCR beta chain was sequenced within a study of T cell changes during pregnancy in multiple sclerosis. The CDR3 has 13 amino acids. Trimming stripped 6 bases from V and 8 bases from J, with 13 bases between. Germline CDR1 reads MDHEN; CDR2 reads SYDVKM. Data came from immunoSEQ multiplex PCR; TCRdb stores just in-frame clones and leaves some out. The data contain about 41,000 clones, roughly 87% of them seen just once; the ten biggest clones take up more than 0.6%. This specimen was CD4+ T cells from peripheral blood mononuclear cells, taken in the first trimester of pregnancy. The V call is TRBV28, the J call TRBJ1-4; D possibly corresponds to TRBD1 (6 bases). The source of this sequence is a female donor with multiple sclerosis, enrolled in a pregnancy study. CDR3 sequence: CASSRWDTEKLFF. DNA of the CDR3: TGTGCCAGCAGCAGGTGGGACACGGAAAAACTGTTTTTT. The full variable domain, its missing parts supplied by reference TRBV28 and TRBJ1-4, is DVKVTQSSRYLVKRTGEKVFLECVQDMDHENMFWYRQDPGLGLRLIYFSYDVKMKEKGDIPEGYSVSREKKERFSLILESASTNQTSMYLCASSRWDTEKLFFGSGTQLSVL.